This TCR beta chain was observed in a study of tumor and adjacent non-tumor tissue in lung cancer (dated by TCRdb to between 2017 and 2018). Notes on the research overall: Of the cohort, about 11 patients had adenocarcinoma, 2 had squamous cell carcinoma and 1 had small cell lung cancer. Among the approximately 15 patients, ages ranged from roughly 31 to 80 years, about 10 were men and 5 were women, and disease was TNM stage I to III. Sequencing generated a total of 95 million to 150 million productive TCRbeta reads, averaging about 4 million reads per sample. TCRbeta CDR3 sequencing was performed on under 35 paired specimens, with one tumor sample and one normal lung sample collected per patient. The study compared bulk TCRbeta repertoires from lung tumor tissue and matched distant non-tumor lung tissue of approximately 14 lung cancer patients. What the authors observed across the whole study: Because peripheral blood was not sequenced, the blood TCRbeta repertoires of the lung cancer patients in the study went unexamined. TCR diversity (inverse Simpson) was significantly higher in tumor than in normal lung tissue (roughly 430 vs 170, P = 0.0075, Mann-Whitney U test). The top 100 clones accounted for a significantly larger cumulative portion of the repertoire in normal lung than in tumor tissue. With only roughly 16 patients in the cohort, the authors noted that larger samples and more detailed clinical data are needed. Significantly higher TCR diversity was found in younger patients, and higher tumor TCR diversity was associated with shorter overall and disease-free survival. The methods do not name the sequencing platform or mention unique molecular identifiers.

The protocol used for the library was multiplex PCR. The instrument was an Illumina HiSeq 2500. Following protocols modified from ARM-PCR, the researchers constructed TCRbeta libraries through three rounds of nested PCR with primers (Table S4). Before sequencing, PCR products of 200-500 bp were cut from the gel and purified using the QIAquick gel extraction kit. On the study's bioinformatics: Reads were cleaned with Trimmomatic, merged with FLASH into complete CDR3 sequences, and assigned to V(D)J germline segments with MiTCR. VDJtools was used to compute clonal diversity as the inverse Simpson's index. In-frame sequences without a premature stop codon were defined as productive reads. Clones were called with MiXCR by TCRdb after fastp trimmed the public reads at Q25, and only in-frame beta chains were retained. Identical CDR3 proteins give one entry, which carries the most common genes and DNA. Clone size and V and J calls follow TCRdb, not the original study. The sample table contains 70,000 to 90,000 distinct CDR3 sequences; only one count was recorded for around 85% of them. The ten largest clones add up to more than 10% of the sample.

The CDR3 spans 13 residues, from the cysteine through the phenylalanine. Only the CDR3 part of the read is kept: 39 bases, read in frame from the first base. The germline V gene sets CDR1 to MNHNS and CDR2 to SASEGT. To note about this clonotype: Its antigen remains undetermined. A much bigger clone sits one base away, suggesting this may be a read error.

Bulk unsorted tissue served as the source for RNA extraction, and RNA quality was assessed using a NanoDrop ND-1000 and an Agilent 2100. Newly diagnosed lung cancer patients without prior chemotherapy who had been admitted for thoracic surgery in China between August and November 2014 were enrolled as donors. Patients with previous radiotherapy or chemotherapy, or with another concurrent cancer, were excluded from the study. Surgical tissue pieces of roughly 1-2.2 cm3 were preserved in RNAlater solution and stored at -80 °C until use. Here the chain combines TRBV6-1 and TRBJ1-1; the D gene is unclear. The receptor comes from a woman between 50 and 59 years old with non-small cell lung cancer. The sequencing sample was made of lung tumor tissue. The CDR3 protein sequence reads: CASTLDLNIEAFF. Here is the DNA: TGTGCCAGCACCCTGGACCTGAACATTGAAGCTTTCTTT.